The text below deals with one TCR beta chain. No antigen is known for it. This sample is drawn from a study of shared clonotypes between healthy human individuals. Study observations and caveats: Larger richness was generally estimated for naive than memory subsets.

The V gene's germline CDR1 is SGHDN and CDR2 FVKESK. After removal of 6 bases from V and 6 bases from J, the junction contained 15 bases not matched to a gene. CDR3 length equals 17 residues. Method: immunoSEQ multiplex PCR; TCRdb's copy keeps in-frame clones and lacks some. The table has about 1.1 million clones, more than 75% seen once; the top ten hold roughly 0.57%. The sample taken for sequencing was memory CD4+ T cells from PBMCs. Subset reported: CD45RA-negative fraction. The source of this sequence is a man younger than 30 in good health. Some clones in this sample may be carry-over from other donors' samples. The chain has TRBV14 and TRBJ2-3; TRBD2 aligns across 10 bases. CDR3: CASSQLLSGRARDTQYF. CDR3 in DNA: TGTGCCAGCAGTCAGCTCTTAAGCGGGAGGGCCCGGGATACGCAGTATTTT.